The 28 T cell receptor beta chains in this list originate from one sample, sequenced in a study of PD-L1 blockade in urothelial cancer. Assay: immunoSEQ multiplex PCR; the TCRdb copy retains only in-frame clones and omits some. Among around 93,000 clones listed, roughly 83% were seen once. Sample time point: peripheral blood 6 weeks after treatment start. The specimen was PBMCs, collected around atezolizumab (anti-PD-L1) treatment. The receptors shown here come from a man aged 70-80 years with urothelial cancer.

The V call is TRBV14, the J call TRBJ1-6; D possibly corresponds to TRBD1 (5 bases). Trimming stripped 2 bases from V and 7 bases from J, with 15 bases between. The CDR3 length is 16 residues. Germline V gene sequence: CDR1 SGHDN, CDR2 FVKESK. This chain's CDR3 is CASSQYRGRGNSPLHF. DNA of the CDR3: TGTGCCAGCAGCCAATATCGGGGACGGGGGAATTCACCCCTCCACTTT.

The chain recombines TRBV5-5 with TRBJ2-5; D uncertain. Germline values: CDR1 SGHKS, CDR2 YYEKEE (reference sequence). The ends were cut back, 0 bases at V and 5 bases at J, with 8 bases in the middle. This CDR3 is 13 amino acids long. The CDR3 loop reads CASSLVVGETQYF. The CDR3 nucleotides are TGTGCCAGCAGCTTGGTTGTCGGGGAGACCCAGTACTTC.

V is TRBV11-2 and J is TRBJ1-1; TRBD1 is a possible D gene (5 bases). The germline CDR1 and CDR2 sequences are SGHAT and FQNNGV. The CDR3 length is 15 residues. V lost 1 base to trimming and J lost 0 bases, with 9 bases between them. The CDR3 DNA reads TGTGCCAGCAGCTTAGTGGGGCAGTTGAACACTGAAGCTTTCTTT. It is translated as CASSLVGQLNTEAFF.

The CDR3 region has the DNA TGTGCCAGCAGCATTGGTCGGGGGGGGATTGAAGCTTTCTTT. Its protein is CASSIGRGGIEAFF. The chain recombines TRBV5-4 with TRBJ1-1, with D possibly matching TRBD1 (5 bases). V shed 4 bases and J shed 7 bases, with 17 bases lying between them. CDR1 and CDR2 (germline): SGHNT, YYREEE (reference sequence). The CDR3 has 14 residues.

This chain links TRBV4-2 with TRBJ1-2, with TRBD1 identical over 8 bases. Germline lookup yields CDR1 LGHNA and CDR2 YNFKEQ. V gave up 4 bases and J gave up 4 bases; unmatched junction bases: 8. This CDR3 has 15 amino acids. The CDR3, as DNA: TGTGCCAGCAGCCCCAAAGACAGGGGAGTCTATGGCTACACCTTC. Translated, it gives CASSPKDRGVYGYTF.

The V and J genes are TRBV9 and TRBJ2-2, with D perhaps matching TRBD2 (5 bases). CDR1 and CDR2 (germline): SGDLS, YYNGEE. Between the trimmed V and J ends, which lost 0 bases and 2 bases, there was a span of 11 bases. CDR3 size: 16 residues. The CDR3: CASSVEPADNTGELFF. CDR3 nucleotide sequence: TGTGCCAGCAGCGTAGAGCCAGCGGACAACACCGGGGAGCTGTTTTTT.

The V gene is TRBV28, the J gene TRBJ1-1; 7 bases match TRBD1. Germline CDR1 MDHEN, CDR2 SYDVKM. This CDR3 has 13 amino acids. V trimming: 5 bases; J trimming: 4 bases; junction bases outside the gene matches: 4. The CDR3 DNA reads TGTGCCAGCAGTACCGGGACAGCCACTGAAGCTTTCTTT. This encodes CASSTGTATEAFF.

The rearrangement uses TRBV7-6 and TRBJ1-4; D remains unclear. There are 13 residues in the CDR3. With 2 bases removed from V and 5 bases from J, the gap between germline ends came to 6 bases. The germline V gene has CDR1 SGHVS and CDR2 FNYEAQ. CDR3 in amino acids: CASSLLENEKLFF. The CDR3 region has the DNA TGTGCCAGCAGCTTATTGGAGAATGAAAAACTGTTTTTT.

A remark on this clone: Distinct nucleotide sequences in the sample also encode this CDR3. This chain uses TRBV4-2 with TRBJ2-7; TRBD2 matches at 8 bases. With V trimmed by 0 bases and J by 2 bases, 9 bases remained unmatched. The CDR3 totals 17 residues. Per the germline V gene, CDR1 is LGHNA and CDR2 is YNFKEQ. CDR3 residues: CASSQDLTGGMPYEQYF. The CDR3 region has the DNA TGTGCCAGCAGCCAAGATCTAACGGGGGGGATGCCCTACGAGCAGTACTTC.

CDR3 DNA sequence: TGTGCCAGCAGCTTCTCCGGGACAGGGATTATCACCGGGGAGCTGTTTTTT. Translation gives CASSFSGTGIITGELFF. The rearrangement uses TRBV7-2 and TRBJ2-2; 9 bases line up with TRBD1. The CDR3 is 17 amino acids. CDR1 SGHTA and CDR2 FQGNSA come from the germline V gene. V shed 3 bases, J shed 4 bases, and the junction held 9 bases outside the gene matches.

The J gene is TRBJ2-2, the V gene TRBV7-9; TRBD2 matches at 9 bases. V was pared by 6 bases and J by 5 bases, with 7 bases of the junction left unmatched. Germline CDR1 reads SEHNR; CDR2 reads FQNEAQ (reference sequence). This CDR3 is 15 amino acids long. The CDR3 reads CASRRGTSLTGELFF. In nucleotides, the CDR3 is TGTGCCAGCAGACGCGGGACTAGCCTAACCGGGGAGCTGTTTTTT.

The chain uses TRBV4-2 and TRBJ1-3, with D perhaps matching TRBD1 (6 bases). The CDR3 extends over 15 amino acids. The V end lost 0 bases, the J end lost 6 bases, and 12 bases lay between the germline ends. Germline CDR1 and CDR2: LGHNA and YNFKEQ. This CDR3 is CASSQDGGGVNTIYF. In nucleotides, the CDR3 is TGTGCCAGCAGCCAAGACGGGGGGGGCGTAAACACCATATATTTT.

This clone was recorded a few times. The chain links TRBV6-4 to TRBJ2-3; TRBD1 aligns across 8 bases. Germline values: CDR1 MRHNA, CDR2 SNTAGT. Unmatched junction bases numbered 14, after V lost 2 bases and J lost 1 base. The CDR3 spans 19 residues. CDR3: CASSDLLDRVPMGTDTQYF. CDR3 coding DNA: TGTGCCAGCAGTGACCTACTGGACAGGGTCCCAATGGGCACAGATACGCAGTATTTT.

The rearrangement links TRBV7-2 to TRBJ2-7; 8 bases are a match to TRBD1. The CDR3 loop spans 15 amino acids. V was clipped by 1 base and J by 5 bases; unmatched bases: 7. Germline V gene data show CDR1 as SGHTA and CDR2 as FQGNSA. DNA for the CDR3: TGTGCCAGCAGCTTAGTGGGGACAGGTCCGGACGAGCAGTACTTC. Residues: CASSLVGTGPDEQYF.

This chain links TRBV28 with TRBJ2-2, with D possibly being TRBD1 (5 bases). The CDR3 spans 14 residues. From germline, CDR1 is MDHEN and CDR2 SYDVKM. V was pared by 3 bases and J by 5 bases, with 10 bases between. The CDR3: CASSFAGSTGELFF. CDR3 DNA sequence: TGTGCCAGCAGTTTTGCAGGGTCTACCGGGGAGCTGTTTTTT.

The chain has TRBV6-1 and TRBJ2-1, with D tentatively TRBD2 (6 bases). Germline assignment: CDR1 MNHNS and CDR2 SASEGT. Trimming stripped 4 bases from V and 2 bases from J, with 15 bases between. The CDR3 is 16 amino acids. The CDR3 region is CASSGWTGGTYNEQFF. The CDR3 nucleotides read TGTGCCAGCAGTGGATGGACTGGGGGGACCTACAATGAGCAGTTCTTC.

The gene calls are TRBV11-2 and TRBJ1-2; a possible D gene is TRBD1 (5 bases). Per germline, CDR1 SGHAT and CDR2 FQNNGV. The CDR3 consists of 14 residues. V lost 0 bases and J lost 8, with 13 bases in between. DNA for the CDR3: TGTGCCAGCAGCTTAGATATTGACAGTTTGGGCTACACCTTC. Its translation is CASSLDIDSLGYTF.

The rearrangement joins TRBV4-1 to TRBJ2-1; D unresolved. The CDR3 contains 14 residues. The germline V gene has CDR1 MGHRA and CDR2 YSYEKL. Trimming pared 0 bases from V and 6 bases from J, leaving 9 bases between. The CDR3 loop reads CASSQDVLSNEQFF. CDR3 coding DNA: TGCGCCAGCAGCCAAGACGTTCTGAGCAATGAGCAGTTCTTC.

V usage is TRBV7-8 and J usage is TRBJ2-2; 8 nucleotides line up with TRBD2. Unmatched junction bases numbered 10, after V lost 4 bases and J lost 6 bases. The CDR3 consists of 16 residues. From germline, CDR1 is SGHVS and CDR2 FQNEAQ. CDR3 nucleotide sequence: TGTGCCAGCAGCTCCCTCGGGAGGGGGGTCTCCGGGGAGCTGTTTTTT. This gives the protein CASSSLGRGVSGELFF.

The chain is built from TRBV29-1 and TRBJ1-2, with 7 nucleotides matching TRBD1. There are 12 residues in the CDR3. V trimming: 4 bases; J trimming: 2 bases; junction bases outside the gene matches: 1. Germline-derived CDR1 and CDR2 are SQVTM and ANQGSEA. CDR3 nucleotides: TGCAGCGTTGCACAGGGGAACTATGGCTACACCTTC. The encoded protein is CSVAQGNYGYTF.

The chain carries TRBV19 and TRBJ2-5, with 9 bases fitting TRBD2. V was pared by 3 bases and J by 2 bases, with 7 bases of the junction left unmatched. Germline CDR1 and CDR2: LNHDA and SQIVND (reference sequence). This CDR3 is 16 amino acids long. The CDR3 bases are TGTGCCAGTAGTATCGGGGGAAGCGGGGGGCAAGAGACCCAGTACTTC. Translation: CASSIGGSGGQETQYF.

The chain joins TRBV5-1 to TRBJ1-3; no firm D call. This CDR3 has 16 residues. The germline CDR1 and CDR2 sequences are SGHRS and YFSETQ. The ends were cut back, 4 bases at V and 0 bases at J, with 14 bases in the middle. CDR3 loop: CASSPDGGSSGNTIYF. In DNA, the CDR3 is TGCGCCAGCAGCCCGGACGGAGGGAGCTCTGGAAACACCATATATTTT.

The chain carries TRBV5-5 and TRBJ1-1; TRBD1 might be the D (6 bases). The CDR3 runs to 14 residues. V was pared by 10 bases and J by 1 base, with 17 bases between. CDR1 and CDR2 (germline): SGHKS, YYEKEE (reference sequence). The CDR3 loop reads CAPFKLTGNTEAFF. The CDR3 DNA sequence: TGTGCCCCATTTAAACTGACAGGGAACACTGAAGCTTTCTTT.

This chain joins TRBV6-1 and TRBJ2-5; 8 bases line up with TRBD2. This CDR3 spans 13 amino acids. V dropped 7 bases and J dropped 1; count of bases not matched to a gene: 2. Germline-derived CDR1 and CDR2 are MNHNS and SASEGT. The CDR3 protein is CASTSGLQETQYF. Written as DNA, the CDR3 is TGTGCCAGCACTAGCGGGCTCCAAGAGACCCAGTACTTC.

This chain uses TRBV27 with TRBJ1-1; a weak D match, TRBD1 (6 bases). V was shortened by 1 base and J by 8 bases, with 11 bases between the two germline ends. CDR1 MNHEY and CDR2 SMNVEV come from the germline V gene (reference sequence). CDR3 length: 13 amino acids. The CDR3 DNA is TGTGCCAGCAGTTTATTCAGGGGACGAGAAGCTTTCTTT. Translation: CASSLFRGREAFF.

The rearrangement joins TRBV2 to TRBJ2-1; D possibly corresponds to TRBD1 (6 bases). V lost 5 bases, J lost 0 bases, and 8 bases lay in between. CDR3 length: 14 amino acids. Germline V lookup: CDR1 SNHLY, CDR2 FYNNEI. The CDR3 region is CASSRDISYNEQFF. CDR3 bases: TGTGCCAGCAGTCGGGACATCTCCTACAATGAGCAGTTCTTC.

The chain joins TRBV15 to TRBJ1-2; possible D gene TRBD1, 5 bases. CDR3 length: 17 residues. Between the trimmed V and J ends, which lost 0 bases and 8 bases, there was a span of 22 bases. Germline CDR1 reads LNHNV; CDR2 reads YYDKDF (reference sequence). This CDR3 is CATSRDGAGSFARGYTF. Here the CDR3 DNA reads TGTGCCACCAGCAGAGATGGTGCAGGGTCCTTTGCTCGGGGCTACACCTTC.

This chain joins TRBV19 and TRBJ1-5; perhaps TRBD1 as D (5 bases). CDR1 is LNHDA and CDR2 is SQIVND in the germline V gene (reference sequence). V dropped 8 bases and J dropped 4 bases, with 18 bases sitting between them. CDR3 length: 15 amino acids. CDR3 sequence reads: CASAPTQKGNQPQHF. The DNA of the CDR3 is TGTGCCAGTGCTCCGACTCAGAAGGGGAATCAGCCCCAGCATTTT.